The 14 T cell receptor beta chains listed next were all sequenced from one sample in a study of lymphopenia after photon versus proton radiotherapy. Libraries were prepared by immunoSEQ multiplex PCR; TCRdb keeps only in-frame clonotypes and omits some of them. The sample lists approximately 160,000 clones; about 88% were seen once. Specimen: peripheral blood, collected from a patient treated with photon-based radiotherapy. These receptors were taken from a man aged 45-65 years with gastric cancer.

CDR3 nucleotide sequence: TGTGCCAGCAGGGACGGACGGCTTGCCTACGAGCAGTACTTC. Translating gives CASRDGRLAYEQYF. The chain carries TRBV2 and TRBJ2-7, with D unclear. The V gene's germline CDR1 is SNHLY and CDR2 FYNNEI. V shed 6 bases and J shed 2 bases, with 14 bases lying between them. This CDR3 contains 14 residues.

This chain uses TRBV5-4 with TRBJ1-4; TRBD1 agrees at 9 bases. Germline V gives CDR1 SGHNT, CDR2 YYREEE (reference sequence). This CDR3 is built from 14 residues. V dropped 3 bases and J dropped 8; count of bases not matched to a gene: 5. The CDR3 region is CASSSGQGGEKLFF. CDR3 sequence (DNA): TGTGCCAGCAGCTCGGGACAGGGCGGAGAAAAACTGTTTTTT.

This clone was detected once. CDR3 DNA: TGTGCCAGCAGCTACGACAGGGGGCTGAGCACCGGGGAGCTGTTTTTT. Protein product: CASSYDRGLSTGELFF. V is TRBV5-4 and J is TRBJ2-2; 10 positions match TRBD1. The V segment lost 3 bases and the J segment 4 bases; nucleotides outside the gene matches: 6. The CDR3 length is 16 residues. The germline V gene has CDR1 SGHNT and CDR2 YYREEE (reference sequence).

The genes are TRBV29-1 and TRBJ1-1; perhaps TRBD1 as D (5 bases). Trimming took 6 bases from V and 6 from J, leaving 20 bases between them. The germline V gene has CDR1 SQVTM and CDR2 ANQGSEA. CDR3 length: 14 residues. CDR3 amino acids: CSVLWGTGQAEAFF. CDR3 sequence (DNA): TGCAGCGTCCTTTGGGGGACGGGCCAGGCTGAAGCTTTCTTT.

The chain combines TRBV7-9 with TRBJ1-5; 9 nucleotides agree with TRBD1. The germline V gene has CDR1 SEHNR and CDR2 FQNEAQ (reference sequence). J gave up 6 bases and V 4 bases, and 4 bases lay outside the gene matches. The CDR3 consists of 14 residues. As DNA, the CDR3 is TGTGCCAGCAGCTGGACAGGGGTGGGTCAGCCCCAGCATTTT. Its protein is CASSWTGVGQPQHF.

This chain uses TRBV29-1 with TRBJ2-7; 7 nucleotides line up with TRBD2. Germline trimming cut 2 bases from V and 4 bases from J; bases unmatched to any gene: 8. The CDR3 has 14 residues. Germline V gene data show CDR1 as SQVTM and CDR2 as ANQGSEA. CDR3 nucleotide sequence: TGCAGCGTTGAATTTGCGGGAGCCCGATACGAGCAGTACTTC. It encodes CSVEFAGARYEQYF.

This chain connects TRBV2 to TRBJ2-1, with 7 bases aligning to TRBD1. From germline, CDR1 is SNHLY and CDR2 FYNNEI. This CDR3 comprises 15 residues. With V trimmed by 4 bases and J by 4 bases, 7 bases remained unmatched. The CDR3: CASSGERGPYNEQFF. DNA for the CDR3: TGTGCCAGCAGTGGGGAGAGGGGGCCTTACAATGAGCAGTTCTTC.

The J gene is TRBJ1-1, the V gene TRBV2; TRBD1 agrees at 7 bases. Trimming at V came to 6 bases and at J to 13 bases, leaving 11 bases not matched to a gene. Germline values: CDR1 SNHLY, CDR2 FYNNEI. This CDR3 region has 12 residues. In DNA, the CDR3 is TGTGCCAGCAGCCTCGGGACAGCTGAGGTTTTCTTT. This gives the protein CASSLGTAEVFF. Combining the CDR3 with reference TRBV2 and TRBJ1-1 gives the whole variable domain EPEVTQTPSHQVTQMGQEVILRCVPISNHLYFYWYRQILGQKVEFLVSFYNNEISEKSEIFDDQFSVERPDGSNFTLKIRSTKLEDSAMYFCASSLGTAEVFFGQGTRLTVV.

The chain links TRBV28 to TRBJ2-7, with TRBD1 as a possible D gene (5 bases). This CDR3 region has 12 residues. Germline CDR1 is MDHEN and CDR2 is SYDVKM. V was cut by 4 bases and J by 7 bases, with 11 bases left in between. The CDR3 DNA reads TGTGCCAGCAGTTCCAGGGCGAGGGAGCAGTACTTC. Its translation is CASSSRAREQYF.

The chain uses TRBV4-2 and TRBJ1-2; D ambiguous. The germline CDR1 and CDR2 sequences are LGHNA and YNFKEQ. V gave up 2 bases and J gave up 4 bases, with 14 bases separating them. The CDR3 is 15 amino acids. CDR3 sequence reads: CASSQLELGLYGYTF. Here the CDR3 DNA reads TGTGCCAGCAGCCAACTAGAGTTGGGCCTCTATGGCTACACCTTC.

This chain's CDR3 is CASSSFHIKREGTDTQYF. The CDR3 coding sequence is TGTGCCAGCAGTTCGTTCCATATCAAGCGGGAGGGCACAGATACGCAGTATTTT. The V gene is TRBV25-1, the J gene TRBJ2-3; TRBD2 aligns across 9 bases. CDR1 and CDR2 (germline): MGHDK, SYGVNS. The CDR3 consists of 18 residues. V was clipped by 5 bases and J by 1 base; unmatched bases: 13.

This chain's CDR3 is CASSPDRSYEQYF. The DNA for the CDR3 is TGTGCCAGCAGCCCGGACAGATCCTACGAGCAGTACTTC. The chain has TRBV11-1 and TRBJ2-7, with D possibly TRBD1 on 6 matching bases. This CDR3 is built from 13 residues. Trimming stripped 5 bases from V and 1 base from J, with 9 bases between. Germline CDR1 is SGHAT and CDR2 is FQDESV (reference sequence).

The chain links TRBV11-1 to TRBJ1-4; TRBD1 is a possible D gene (5 bases). The CDR3 covers 14 residues. Trimming shortened V by 5 bases and J by 5 bases, and 12 bases separated the two germline ends. Per the germline V gene, CDR1 is SGHAT and CDR2 is FQDESV (reference sequence). The CDR3 reads CASSPGPPNEKLFF. The CDR3 bases are TGTGCCAGCAGCCCGGGACCGCCGAATGAAAAACTGTTTTTT.

The chain carries TRBV5-1 and TRBJ1-1; D is unresolved. V lost 3 bases to trimming and J lost 1 base, with 10 bases between them. Germline lookup yields CDR1 SGHRS and CDR2 YFSETQ. The CDR3 consists of 14 residues. The CDR3 bases are TGCGCCAGCAGCTCATCTCCGGGGAACACTGAAGCTTTCTTT. The encoded protein is CASSSSPGNTEAFF.